The TCR beta chain described here comes from a study of T-cell reconstitution after alpha-beta-depleted transplantation in children. Preparing the TCRbeta library involved the use of unique molecular identifiers. TCRdb re-called the PCR reads with MiXCR, one entry per CDR3 protein. The sample shows around 490,000 distinct CDR3 sequences, more than 9.5% of them seen only once. General study points: Several hundred expanded graft clones reportedly supplied alpha-beta T cells about two months after transplant.

The V segment lost 4 bases and the J segment 10 bases; nucleotides outside the gene matches: 10. This CDR3 is 16 amino acids long. Germline V gives CDR1 KGHDR, CDR2 SFDVKD. At least ten counts were recorded for this clonotype. Its antigen remains unidentified. The sequence came from a female patient aged 2-9 years who had a stem cell transplant for aplastic anemia, so the T cells may come from the graft donor. The starting material was PBMCs, mostly from graft donor cells, obtained 180 days after TCRalphabeta/CD19-depleted stem cell transplant. The chain recombines TRBV24-1 with TRBJ2-1; 12 bases align to TRBD2. CDR3 coding DNA: TGTGCCACCAGTGACCATCGGACTAGCGGGGAGATAGAGCAGTTCTTC. The encoded protein is CATSDHRTSGEIEQFF.